This T cell receptor beta chain is drawn from a study of shared clonotypes between healthy human individuals. On the study more broadly: Donor ages ranged 18 to 49 years: a couple of women, three men.

HIV-negative, healthy adults without recent acute infections or vaccinations were the donors. Profiling relied on immunoSEQ multiplex PCR, and the TCRdb table lists in-frame clones only, not all of them. The sample records a few million clones, more than 80% being singletons. Germline V gene sequence: CDR1 SGHTA, CDR2 FQGNSA. This CDR3 has 17 amino acids. J gave up 7 bases and V 5 bases, and 16 bases lay outside the gene matches. The clonotype comes from a man aged 18 to 29 in good health. Some clones in this sample may be carry-over from other donors' samples. The sequencing input was naive CD4+ T cells from PBMCs. The subset is: CD45RA+ positively selected. The genes are TRBV7-2 and TRBJ2-1; 8 bases are shared with TRBD1. Written as DNA, the CDR3 is TGTGCCAGCAGCCCCCAGCGGGTATCAGGGGGCTTAAATGAGCAGTTCTTC. Amino acids: CASSPQRVSGGLNEQFF.